These 17 T cell receptor beta chains were all obtained from the same sample, sequenced in a study of shared T cell receptors in the human thymus. TCRdb's table, derived via immunoSEQ multiplex PCR, lists solely in-frame clones and lacks some. The profile shows roughly 500,000 clones, around three quarters of them singletons. This same sample was also part of a study on human thymus T cells.

The sequenced sample consisted of thymocytes. These receptor sequences come from a boy less than two years old with a congenital heart defect.

J is TRBJ1-2 and V is TRBV5-5; 7 bases agree with TRBD1. CDR1 and CDR2 (germline): SGHKS, YYEKEE (reference sequence). The CDR3 length is 16 residues. J was trimmed by 1 base and V by 3 bases; bases with no gene match: 9. As DNA, the CDR3 is TGTGCCAGCAGCTGCACCAACAGGGGCCGTAACTATGGCTACACCTTC. Protein sequence: CASSCTNRGRNYGYTF.

A few counts support this clone. The rearrangement uses TRBV28 and TRBJ2-7; 7 bases align to TRBD1. This CDR3 spans 17 amino acids. Looked up from germline, CDR1 is MDHEN and CDR2 is SYDVKM. V trimming: 6 bases; J trimming: 6 bases; junction bases outside the gene matches: 20. For the CDR3, the DNA is TGTGCCAGCAGCCGAATATCGCCCAAACAGGGGTTTGGCGAGCAGTACTTC. This gives the protein CASSRISPKQGFGEQYF. Full variable domain (outside the CDR3, taken from reference TRBV28 and TRBJ2-7): DVKVTQSSRYLVKRTGEKVFLECVQDMDHENMFWYRQDPGLGLRLIYFSYDVKMKEKGDIPEGYSVSREKKERFSLILESASTNQTSMYLCASSRISPKQGFGEQYFGPGTRLTVT.

The J gene is TRBJ2-7, the V gene TRBV2; D gene uncertain. The V and J ends lost 5 bases and 6 bases respectively, with 11 bases between them. Looked up from germline, CDR1 is SNHLY and CDR2 is FYNNEI. The CDR3 has 12 amino acids. The CDR3 sequence is CASSSLGFEQYF. DNA of the CDR3: TGTGCCAGCAGTTCTCTAGGCTTCGAGCAGTACTTC.

This rearrangement joins TRBV19 to TRBJ2-1, with 16 bases aligning to TRBD2. The CDR3 has 20 amino acids. The trim removed 5 bases at V and 9 bases at J, leaving 19 bases unmatched. Germline lookup yields CDR1 LNHDA and CDR2 SQIVND (reference sequence). The CDR3 bases are TGTGCCAGTAGTTGTTTCTCCGGGACTAGCGGGAGGGCCCCCTTTGGTGAGCAGTTCTTC. Amino acids: CASSCFSGTSGRAPFGEQFF.

The chain joins TRBV30 to TRBJ1-5, with 8 bases that match TRBD1. The CDR3 covers 15 residues. The trim removed 4 bases at V and 2 bases at J, leaving 7 bases unmatched. Germline values: CDR1 GTSNPN, CDR2 SVGIG (reference sequence). The CDR3 DNA reads as TGTGCCTGGACAGGGGGCGACGCGGGCAATCAGCCCCAGCATTTT. Translated, it gives CAWTGGDAGNQPQHF.

This chain links TRBV28 with TRBJ1-4; D unresolved. Trimming took 8 bases from V and 8 from J, leaving 9 bases between them. Germline CDR1 MDHEN, CDR2 SYDVKM. The length of the CDR3 is 11 residues. CDR3 in amino acids: CASGPPEKLFF. In DNA, the CDR3 is TGTGCCAGCGGGCCACCCGAAAAACTGTTTTTT.

The rearrangement uses TRBV25-1 and TRBJ2-5, with a tentative D call TRBD2 (6 bases). The CDR3 runs to 16 residues. Germline V CDR1 and CDR2: MGHDK, SYGVNS. Trimming shortened V by 1 base and J by 5 bases, and 17 bases separated the two germline ends. This CDR3 reads CASSESSGGARETQYF. In nucleotides, the CDR3 is TGTGCCAGCAGTGAATCTTCCGGGGGAGCGCGGGAGACCCAGTACTTC.

J is TRBJ1-2 and V is TRBV7-3; tentatively, D is TRBD1 (5 bases). Trimming shortened V by 5 bases and J by 6 bases, and 19 bases separated the two germline ends. The germline V gene encodes CDR1 SGHTA and CDR2 FQGTGA. This CDR3 contains 15 residues. CDR3 sequence: CASSPNRTGDNGYTF. CDR3 nucleotide sequence: TGTGCCAGCAGCCCCAACCGGACGGGGGATAATGGCTACACCTTC.

V and J are TRBV5-1 and TRBJ2-7; 7 positions match TRBD1. The V gene end was trimmed by 3 bases and the J gene end by 2 bases; junction bases not matched to a gene: 5. The CDR3 runs 14 residues. Germline V gene lookup returns CDR1 SGHRS and CDR2 YFSETQ. The CDR3 sequence is CASSYGQVAYEQYF. Written as DNA, the CDR3 is TGCGCCAGCAGCTATGGACAGGTAGCCTACGAGCAGTACTTC.

The chain couples TRBV7-3 to TRBJ2-1, with D possibly being TRBD2 (6 bases). This CDR3 is 15 amino acids long. V gave up 5 bases and J gave up 1 base, with 12 bases separating them. From germline, CDR1 is SGHTA and CDR2 FQGTGA. The DNA for the CDR3 is TGTGCCAGCAGCCCTGGGACTTATTCCTACAATGAGCAGTTCTTC. This gives the protein CASSPGTYSYNEQFF.

The V and J genes are TRBV27 and TRBJ2-1; D might be TRBD2 (6 bases). Germline CDR1 MNHEY, CDR2 SMNVEV (reference sequence). The CDR3 has 15 residues. V was clipped by 7 bases and J by 4 bases, with 17 bases between them. The CDR3 loop reads CASIPTGLLYNEQFF. The CDR3 DNA reads TGTGCCAGCATCCCAACGGGACTTCTTTACAATGAGCAGTTCTTC.

The V and J genes are TRBV6-5 and TRBJ2-2, with 11 bases fitting TRBD2. This CDR3 contains 16 residues. The V and J ends lost 4 bases and 4 bases, in that order; junction bases with no gene match: 5. Germline assignment: CDR1 MNHEY and CDR2 SVGAGI. CDR3 sequence: CASSCSSGRGTGELFF. DNA of the CDR3: TGTGCCAGCAGTTGTAGTAGCGGGAGGGGCACCGGGGAGCTGTTTTTT.

The chain employs TRBV28 and TRBJ2-7; D is unclear. This CDR3 is 12 amino acids long. Germline V lookup: CDR1 MDHEN, CDR2 SYDVKM. Trimming left V 5 bases short and J 5 bases short, with 10 bases between. In nucleotides, the CDR3 is TGTGCCAGCAGTCCCCTCCCCGACGAGCAGTACTTC. It translates to CASSPLPDEQYF.

The chain joins TRBV9 to TRBJ1-1, with D perhaps TRBD1 (6 bases). V gave up 3 bases and J gave up 3 bases, with 21 bases separating them. CDR3 size: 17 residues. Looked up from germline, CDR1 is SGDLS and CDR2 is YYNGEE. CDR3 nucleotide sequence: TGTGCCAGCAGCGCGCGAGGGGGAAAGGGTGGGGACACTGAAGCTTTCTTT. It codes for CASSARGGKGGDTEAFF.

This clone was seen more than once but under ten times. The chain couples TRBV5-6 to TRBJ2-7, with D possibly TRBD1 on 5 matching bases. The CDR3 loop spans 14 amino acids. Germline-derived CDR1 and CDR2 are SGHDT and YYEEEE. The germline V and J ends were trimmed by 5 bases and 0 bases, with 12 bases remaining between them. The DNA of the CDR3 is TGTGCCAGCAGGCTTTGGGGCAGCTCCTACGAGCAGTACTTC. It codes for CASRLWGSSYEQYF.

The chain carries TRBV7-8 and TRBJ2-7, with D maybe TRBD2 (5 bases). Germline loops: CDR1 SGHVS, CDR2 FQNEAQ. The CDR3 totals 17 residues. Trimming shortened V by 5 bases and J by 0 bases, and 20 bases separated the two germline ends. The CDR3 loop reads CASSTGLSGGPSYEQYF. In nucleotides, the CDR3 is TGTGCCAGCAGCACGGGATTAAGTGGCGGGCCCTCCTACGAGCAGTACTTC.

The chain links TRBV7-2 to TRBJ1-3; 8 bases map to TRBD1. CDR1 and CDR2 from the germline V gene are SGHTA and FQGNSA. V was clipped by 1 base and J by 7 bases; unmatched bases: 9. The CDR3 sequence is 16 residues long. CDR3 nucleotides: TGTGCCAGCAGCTTAGGACAGGGGACTGGCTGGAACACCATATATTTT. Residues: CASSLGQGTGWNTIYF.